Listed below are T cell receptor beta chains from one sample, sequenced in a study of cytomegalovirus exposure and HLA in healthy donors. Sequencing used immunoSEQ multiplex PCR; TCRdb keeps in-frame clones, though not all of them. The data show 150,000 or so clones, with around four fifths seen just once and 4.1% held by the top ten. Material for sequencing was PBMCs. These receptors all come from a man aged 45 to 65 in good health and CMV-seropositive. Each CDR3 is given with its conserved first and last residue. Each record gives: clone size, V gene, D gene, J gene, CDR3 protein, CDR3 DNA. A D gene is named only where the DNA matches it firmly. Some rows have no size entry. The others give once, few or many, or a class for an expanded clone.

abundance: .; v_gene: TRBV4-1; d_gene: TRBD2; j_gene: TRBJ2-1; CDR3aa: CASSQVVTSGSRGRNEQFF; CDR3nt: TGCGCCAGCAGCCAAGTAGTGACTAGCGGAAGTCGGGGGAGGAATGAGCAGTTCTTC
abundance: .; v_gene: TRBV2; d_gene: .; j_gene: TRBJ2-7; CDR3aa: CASRETGPGEQYF; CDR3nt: TGTGCCAGCAGGGAGACAGGCCCTGGCGAGCAGTACTTC
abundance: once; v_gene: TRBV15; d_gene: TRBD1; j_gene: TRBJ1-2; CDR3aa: CATSRPTGDGYTF; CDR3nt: TGTGCCACCAGCAGACCCACAGGGGATGGCTACACCTTC
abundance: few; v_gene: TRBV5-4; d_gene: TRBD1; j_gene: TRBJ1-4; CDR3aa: CASSLAGTGGQRGKLFF; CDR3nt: TGTGCCAGCAGCTTGGCAGGGACAGGGGGCCAGAGGGGAAAACTGTTTTTT
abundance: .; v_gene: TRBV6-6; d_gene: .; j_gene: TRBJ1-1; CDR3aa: CASTVGVAVMTEAFF; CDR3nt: TGTGCCAGCACAGTCGGGGTAGCGGTTATGACTGAAGCTTTCTTT
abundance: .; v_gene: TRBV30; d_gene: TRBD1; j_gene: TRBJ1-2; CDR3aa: CAWSTGGGYTF; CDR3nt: TGTGCCTGGAGTACAGGGGGAGGCTACACCTTC
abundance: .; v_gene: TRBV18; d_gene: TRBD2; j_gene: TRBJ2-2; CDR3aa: CASSPIRAGGENGELFF; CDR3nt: TGTGCCAGCTCACCAATTCGAGCGGGAGGCGAGAACGGGGAGCTGTTTTTT
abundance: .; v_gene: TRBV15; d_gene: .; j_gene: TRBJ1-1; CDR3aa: CATSRDIANTEAFF; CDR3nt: TGTGCCACCAGCAGAGATATAGCGAACACTGAAGCTTTCTTT
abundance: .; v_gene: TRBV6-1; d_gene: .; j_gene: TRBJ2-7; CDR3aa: CASSVGQGEVYEQYF; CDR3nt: TGTGCCAGCAGTGTAGGTCAGGGGGAGGTCTACGAGCAGTACTTC
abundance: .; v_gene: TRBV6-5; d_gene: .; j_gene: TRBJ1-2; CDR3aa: CASASFQRGYTF; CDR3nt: TGTGCCAGCGCTAGCTTTCAGCGCGGCTACACCTTC
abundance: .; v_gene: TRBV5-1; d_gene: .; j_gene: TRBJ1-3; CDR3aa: CASSFAESGNTIYF; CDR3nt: TGCGCCAGCAGCTTTGCCGAGTCTGGAAACACCATATATTTT
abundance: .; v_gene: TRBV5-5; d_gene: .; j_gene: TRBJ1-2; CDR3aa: CASSVDPLAGYGYTF; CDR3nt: TGTGCCAGCAGCGTTGACCCCCTGGCGGGGTATGGCTACACCTTC
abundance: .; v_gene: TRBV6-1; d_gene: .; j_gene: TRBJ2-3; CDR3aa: CASSETIAVSSTDTQYF; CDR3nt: TGTGCCAGCAGCGAAACGATAGCGGTCTCTAGCACAGATACGCAGTATTTT
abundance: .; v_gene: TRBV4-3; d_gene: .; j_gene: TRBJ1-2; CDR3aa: CASSQEPGQPPLYGYTF; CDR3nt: TGCGCCAGCAGCCAAGAACCCGGACAGCCACCGTTGTATGGCTACACCTTC
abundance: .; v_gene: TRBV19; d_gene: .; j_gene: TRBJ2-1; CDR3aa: CASSIGSSSYNEQFF; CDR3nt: TGTGCCAGTAGTATAGGGTCGAGCTCCTACAATGAGCAGTTCTTC
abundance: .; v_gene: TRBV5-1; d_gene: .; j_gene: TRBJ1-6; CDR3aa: CASSLETTGNSPLHF; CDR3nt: TGCGCCAGCAGCTTGGAGACGACGGGTAATTCACCCCTCCACTTT
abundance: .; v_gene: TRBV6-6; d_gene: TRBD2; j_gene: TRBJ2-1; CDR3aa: CASSGIERGGSNEQFF; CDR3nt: TGTGCCAGCAGTGGGATTGAGCGGGGGGGCTCCAATGAGCAGTTCTTC
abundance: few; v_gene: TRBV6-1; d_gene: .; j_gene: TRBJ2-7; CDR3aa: CASESPGEQYF; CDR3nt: TGTGCCAGCGAAAGCCCGGGGGAGCAGTACTTC
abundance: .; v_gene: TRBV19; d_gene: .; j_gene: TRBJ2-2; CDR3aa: CASSLDRNTGELFF; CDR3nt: TGTGCCAGTAGTTTGGACAGGAACACCGGGGAGCTGTTTTTT
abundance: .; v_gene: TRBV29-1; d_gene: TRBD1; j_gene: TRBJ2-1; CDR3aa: CSVATGFDEQFF; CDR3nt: TGCAGCGTTGCGACAGGGTTCGATGAGCAGTTCTTC
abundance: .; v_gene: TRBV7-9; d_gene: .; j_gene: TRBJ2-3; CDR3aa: CASSLVPDPSTDTQYF; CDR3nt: TGTGCCAGCAGCTTAGTTCCAGATCCTAGCACAGATACGCAGTATTTT
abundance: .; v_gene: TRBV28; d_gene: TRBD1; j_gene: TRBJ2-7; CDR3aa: CASSSQGLSSYEQYF; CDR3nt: TGTGCCAGCAGTTCACAGGGGCTGAGCTCCTACGAGCAGTACTTC
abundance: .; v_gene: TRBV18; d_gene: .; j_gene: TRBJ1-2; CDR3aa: CASSPPGEYGYTF; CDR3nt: TGTGCCAGCTCACCACCAGGAGAGTATGGCTACACCTTC
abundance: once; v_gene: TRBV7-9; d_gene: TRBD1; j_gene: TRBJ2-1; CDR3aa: CASRQNLRDSPNEQFF; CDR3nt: TGTGCCAGCAGACAAAATCTAAGGGACAGCCCCAATGAGCAGTTCTTC
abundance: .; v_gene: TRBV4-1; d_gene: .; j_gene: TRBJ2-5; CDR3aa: CASSQGSGFGETQYF; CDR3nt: TGCGCCAGCAGCCAAGGTTCGGGATTCGGCGAGACCCAGTACTTC
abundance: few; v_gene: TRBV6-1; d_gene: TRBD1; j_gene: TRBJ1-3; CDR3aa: CASSETGVGNTIYF; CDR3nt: TGTGCCAGCAGTGAGACAGGGGTAGGAAACACCATATATTTT
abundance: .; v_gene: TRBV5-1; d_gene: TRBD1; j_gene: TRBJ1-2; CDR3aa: CASSSGTASYGYTF; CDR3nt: TGCGCCAGCAGCTCCGGGACAGCATCCTATGGCTACACCTTC
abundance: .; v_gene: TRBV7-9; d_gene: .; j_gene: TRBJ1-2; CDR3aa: CSSSLYLWPRTTPNYGYTF; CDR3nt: TGTTCCAGCAGCTTGTATTTATGGCCCCGGACTACACCTAACTATGGCTACACCTTC
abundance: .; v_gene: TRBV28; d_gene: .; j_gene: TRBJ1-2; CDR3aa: CASSLQRGWAYGYTF; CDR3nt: TGTGCCAGCAGTTTGCAAAGGGGATGGGCCTATGGCTACACCTTC
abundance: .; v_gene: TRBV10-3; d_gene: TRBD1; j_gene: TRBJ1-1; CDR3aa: CAIRDRVQDTEAFF; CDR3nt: TGTGCCATCAGGGACAGGGTCCAGGACACTGAAGCTTTCTTT
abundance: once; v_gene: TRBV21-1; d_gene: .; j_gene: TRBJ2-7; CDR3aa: CASRCQGYEQYF; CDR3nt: TGTGCCAGCAGATGTCAGGGCTACGAGCAGTACTTC
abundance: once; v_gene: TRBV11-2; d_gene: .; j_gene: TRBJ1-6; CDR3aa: CASSVTGNSPLHF; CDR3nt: TGTGCCAGCAGCGTTACAGGGAATTCACCCCTCCACTTT
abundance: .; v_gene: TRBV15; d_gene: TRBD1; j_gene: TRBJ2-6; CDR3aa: CATSPGDSSGANVLTF; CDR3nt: TGTGCCACCAGCCCCGGGGACAGCTCTGGGGCCAACGTCCTGACTTTC
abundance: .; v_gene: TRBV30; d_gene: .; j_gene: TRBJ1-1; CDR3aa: CAWSVSFNTEAFF; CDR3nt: TGTGCCTGGAGTGTGTCGTTTAACACTGAAGCTTTCTTT
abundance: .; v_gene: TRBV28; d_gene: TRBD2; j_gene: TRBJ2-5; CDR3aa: CASSLRAGGSETQYF; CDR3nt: TGTGCCAGCAGTTTACGAGCGGGGGGTTCAGAGACCCAGTACTTC
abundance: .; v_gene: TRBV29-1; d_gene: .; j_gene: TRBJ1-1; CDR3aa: CSALDWTSEAFF; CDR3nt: TGCAGCGCCCTGGACTGGACTTCTGAAGCTTTCTTT
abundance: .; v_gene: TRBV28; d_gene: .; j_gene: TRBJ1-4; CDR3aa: CASKGGQGEKLFF; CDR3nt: TGTGCCAGCAAAGGGGGTCAGGGTGAAAAACTGTTTTTT
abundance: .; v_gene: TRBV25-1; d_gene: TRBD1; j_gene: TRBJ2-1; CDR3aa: CASRPTGSNEQFF; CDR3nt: TGTGCCAGCAGGCCGACAGGGAGCAATGAGCAGTTCTTC
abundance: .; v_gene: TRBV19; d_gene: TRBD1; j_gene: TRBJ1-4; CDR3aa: CASSFRGPNEKLFF; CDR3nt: TGTGCCAGTAGTTTCAGGGGGCCTAATGAAAAACTGTTTTTT
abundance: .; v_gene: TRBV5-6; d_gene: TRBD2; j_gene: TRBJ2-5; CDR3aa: CASRGLAETQYF; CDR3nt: TGTGCCAGCCGGGGACTAGCTGAGACCCAGTACTTC
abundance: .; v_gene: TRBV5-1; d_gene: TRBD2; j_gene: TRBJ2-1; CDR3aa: CASSLDKRGANEQFF; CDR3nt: TGCGCCAGCAGCTTGGACAAGCGGGGGGCCAATGAGCAGTTCTTC
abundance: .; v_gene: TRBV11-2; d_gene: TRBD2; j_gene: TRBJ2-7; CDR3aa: CASSLLAGGLRSYEQYF; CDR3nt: TGTGCCAGCAGCTTACTAGCGGGAGGGCTTAGGAGCTACGAGCAGTACTTC
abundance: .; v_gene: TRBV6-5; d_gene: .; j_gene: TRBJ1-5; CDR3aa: CASSSEGGATQPQHF; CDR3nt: TGTGCCAGCAGCTCCGAGGGGGGGGCGACTCAGCCCCAGCATTTT
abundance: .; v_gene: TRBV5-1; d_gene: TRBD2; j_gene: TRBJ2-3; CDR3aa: CASREGGRSGDTQYF; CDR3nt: TGCGCCAGCAGAGAGGGCGGGAGAAGTGGAGATACGCAGTATTTT
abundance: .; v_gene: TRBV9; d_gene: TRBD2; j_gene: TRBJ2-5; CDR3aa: CASSVAGGQETQYF; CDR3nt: TGTGCCAGCAGCGTAGCGGGGGGCCAAGAGACCCAGTACTTC
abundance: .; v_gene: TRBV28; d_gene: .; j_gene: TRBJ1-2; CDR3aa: CASSLTPQANYGYTF; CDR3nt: TGTGCCAGCAGTTTAACCCCTCAGGCTAACTATGGCTACACCTTC
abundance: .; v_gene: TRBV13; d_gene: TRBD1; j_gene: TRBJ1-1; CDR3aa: CASRTGQMNTEAFF; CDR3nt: TGTGCCAGCAGAACGGGACAGATGAACACTGAAGCTTTCTTT
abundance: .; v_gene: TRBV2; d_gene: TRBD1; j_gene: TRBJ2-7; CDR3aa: CASSERDRGPYEQYF; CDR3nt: TGTGCCAGCAGTGAACGCGACAGGGGGCCATACGAGCAGTACTTC
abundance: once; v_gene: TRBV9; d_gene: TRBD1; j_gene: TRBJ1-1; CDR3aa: CASSVVQGARTEAFF; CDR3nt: TGTGCCAGCAGCGTAGTGCAGGGGGCAAGGACTGAAGCTTTCTTT
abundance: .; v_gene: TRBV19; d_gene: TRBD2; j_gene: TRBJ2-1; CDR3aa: CASSSGGPQGKSYNEQFF; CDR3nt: TGTGCCAGTAGTTCGGGAGGGCCTCAAGGAAAGTCCTACAATGAGCAGTTCTTC
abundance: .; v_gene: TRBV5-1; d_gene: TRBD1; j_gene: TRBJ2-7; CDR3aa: CASSRTGGENEQYF; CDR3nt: TGCGCCAGCAGCAGGACAGGGGGAGAAAACGAGCAGTACTTC
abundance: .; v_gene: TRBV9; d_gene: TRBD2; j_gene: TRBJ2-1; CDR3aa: CASSGTSGAYNEQFF; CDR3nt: TGTGCCAGCAGCGGCACTAGCGGGGCCTACAATGAGCAGTTCTTC
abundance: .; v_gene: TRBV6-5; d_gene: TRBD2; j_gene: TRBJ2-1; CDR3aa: CASSYGLAALREQFF; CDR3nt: TGTGCCAGCAGTTATGGACTAGCGGCCCTCAGGGAGCAGTTCTTC
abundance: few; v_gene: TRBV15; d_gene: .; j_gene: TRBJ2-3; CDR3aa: CATSRDLAGSTDTQYF; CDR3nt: TGTGCCACCAGCAGAGATCTTGCGGGGAGCACAGATACGCAGTATTTT